The clone carrying this T cell receptor (beta chain) was seen just once. One end of the junction fails to match germline, which may point to a read error. These data originate in a study of CD8 T cells in Susac syndrome. Germline V gene data show CDR1 as DFQATT and CDR2 as SNEGSKA (reference sequence). This CDR3 region has 11 residues. Random hexamers served to reverse transcribe roughly 0.5 to 1 ug RNA. TCRdb reanalysed the immunoSEQ multiplex PCR reads using MiXCR and keeps one entry per CDR3 protein. The data show about 250,000 distinct CDR3 sequences, 93% seen once. The source material was CD4+ T cells from PBMCs. The TCR sequence derives from a human donor with multiple sclerosis. This sequence joins TRBV20-1 and TRBJ1-6, with D tentatively TRBD1 (5 bases). CDR3 sequence (DNA): TGCAGTGCTAGGCGGGGGGTGGGGTCTCCTTTT. Translating it yields CSARRGVGSPF.